This TCR beta chain was obtained from a study of blood T cell repertoires in COVID-19. Germline V gene sequence: CDR1 SGHVS, CDR2 FQNEAQ. Trimming cost V 5 bases and J 4 bases; bases outside gene matches: 10. This CDR3 has 16 amino acids. Only in-frame clones appear in the TCRdb table, and some are missing; sequencing was by immunoSEQ multiplex PCR. The table has about 40,000 clones, roughly 90% seen once. This TCR came from a human donor in a cohort sampled during active COVID-19. The chain employs TRBV7-8 and TRBJ2-1; 8 bases align to TRBD1. The sample comprised peripheral blood. For the CDR3, the DNA is TGTGCCAGCAGCCCTATTCGGACAGGGAATTACAATGAGCAGTTCTTC. Encoded protein: CASSPIRTGNYNEQFF.